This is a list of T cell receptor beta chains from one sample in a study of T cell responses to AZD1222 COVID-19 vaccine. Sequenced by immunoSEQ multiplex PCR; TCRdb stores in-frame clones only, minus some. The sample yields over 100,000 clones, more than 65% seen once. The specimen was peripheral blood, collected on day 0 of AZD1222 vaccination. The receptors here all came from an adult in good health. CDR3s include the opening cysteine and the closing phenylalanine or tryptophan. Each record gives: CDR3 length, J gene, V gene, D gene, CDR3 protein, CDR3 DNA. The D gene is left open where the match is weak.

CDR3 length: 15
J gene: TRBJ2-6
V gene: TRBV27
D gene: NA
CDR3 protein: CASSLKGSGANVLTF
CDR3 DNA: TGTGCCAGCAGTTTAAAGGGGTCTGGGGCCAACGTCCTGACTTTC

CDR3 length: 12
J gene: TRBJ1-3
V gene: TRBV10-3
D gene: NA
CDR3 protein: CAISEFGNTIYF
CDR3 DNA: TGTGCCATCAGTGAGTTTGGAAACACCATATATTTT

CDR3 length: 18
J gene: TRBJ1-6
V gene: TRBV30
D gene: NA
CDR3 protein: CAWSSLGLIGGNNSPLHF
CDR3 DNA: TGTGCCTGGAGTTCTCTCGGACTGATCGGGGGTAATAATTCACCCCTCCACTTT

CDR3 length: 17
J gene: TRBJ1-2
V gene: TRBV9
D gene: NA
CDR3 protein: CASSVGLEPMRDYGYTF
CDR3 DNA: TGTGCCAGCAGCGTTGGTCTGGAGCCGATGAGGGACTATGGCTACACCTTC

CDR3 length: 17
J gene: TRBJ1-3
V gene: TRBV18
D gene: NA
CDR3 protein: CASSPTLTETSGNTIYF
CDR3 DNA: TGTGCCAGCTCACCAACCCTTACAGAGACCTCTGGAAACACCATATATTTT

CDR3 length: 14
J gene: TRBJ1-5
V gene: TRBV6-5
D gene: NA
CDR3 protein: CASHEGGGNQPQHF
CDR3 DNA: TGTGCCAGCCACGAAGGGGGGGGCAATCAGCCCCAGCATTTT

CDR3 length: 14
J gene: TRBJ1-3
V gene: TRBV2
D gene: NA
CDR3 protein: CASSEAGPGNTIYF
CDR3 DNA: TGTGCCAGCAGTGAAGCTGGTCCTGGAAACACCATATATTTT

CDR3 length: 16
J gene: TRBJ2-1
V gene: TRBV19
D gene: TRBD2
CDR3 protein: CASTSIGGGSYNEQFF
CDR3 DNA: TGTGCCAGTACTTCGATTGGCGGGGGGTCCTACAATGAGCAGTTCTTC

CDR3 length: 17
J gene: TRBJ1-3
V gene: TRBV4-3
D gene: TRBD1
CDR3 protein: CASSQEIRTGPGNTIYF
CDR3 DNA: TGCGCCAGCAGCCAAGAAATAAGGACAGGCCCTGGAAACACCATATATTTT

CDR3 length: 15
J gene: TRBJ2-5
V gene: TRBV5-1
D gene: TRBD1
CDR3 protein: CASSHRDRPAGTQYF
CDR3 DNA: TGCGCCAGCAGCCACCGGGACAGGCCGGCGGGGACCCAGTACTTC

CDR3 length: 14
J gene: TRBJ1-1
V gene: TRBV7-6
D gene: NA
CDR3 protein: CASSPSRDSTEAFF
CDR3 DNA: TGTGCCAGCAGCCCCTCCAGGGATAGCACTGAAGCTTTCTTT

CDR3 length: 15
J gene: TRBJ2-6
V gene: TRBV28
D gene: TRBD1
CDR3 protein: CASGQGATGANVLTF
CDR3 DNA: TGTGCCAGCGGACAGGGGGCAACCGGGGCCAACGTCCTGACTTTC

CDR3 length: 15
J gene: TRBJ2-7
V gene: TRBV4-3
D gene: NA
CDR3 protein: CASSQEVGGNYEQYF
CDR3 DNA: TGCGCCAGCAGCCAAGAAGTGGGAGGTAACTACGAGCAGTACTTC

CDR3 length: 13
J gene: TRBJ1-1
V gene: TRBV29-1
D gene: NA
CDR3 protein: CSARSNPTTEAFF
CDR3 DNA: TGCAGCGCTCGCAGTAATCCCACGACTGAAGCTTTCTTT

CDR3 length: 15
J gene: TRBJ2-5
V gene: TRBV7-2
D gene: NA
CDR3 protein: CASSLGSAGQETQYF
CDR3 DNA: TGTGCCAGCAGCTTAGGATCGGCGGGACAAGAGACCCAGTACTTC

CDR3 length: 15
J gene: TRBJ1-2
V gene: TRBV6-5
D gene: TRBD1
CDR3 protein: CASSYFRDRPYGYTF
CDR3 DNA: TGTGCCAGCAGTTACTTCCGGGACAGGCCCTATGGCTACACCTTC

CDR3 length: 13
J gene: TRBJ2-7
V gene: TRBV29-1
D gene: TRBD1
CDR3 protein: CSVVQGDTYEQYF
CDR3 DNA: TGCAGCGTTGTTCAGGGGGATACCTACGAGCAGTACTTC

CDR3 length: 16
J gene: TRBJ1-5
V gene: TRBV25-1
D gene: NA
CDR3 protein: CASSDNEVGWRQPQHF
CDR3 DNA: TGTGCCAGCAGTGATAATGAGGTTGGGTGGCGTCAGCCCCAGCATTTT

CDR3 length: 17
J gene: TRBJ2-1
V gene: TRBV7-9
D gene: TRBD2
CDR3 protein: CASSWTRGAVTYNEQFF
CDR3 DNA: TGTGCCAGCAGCTGGACTAGGGGAGCGGTTACCTACAATGAGCAGTTCTTC

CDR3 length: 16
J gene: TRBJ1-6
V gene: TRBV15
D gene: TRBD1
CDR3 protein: CATSDRDRDYNSPLHF
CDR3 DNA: TGTGCCACCAGCGACCGGGACAGGGACTATAATTCACCCCTCCACTTT

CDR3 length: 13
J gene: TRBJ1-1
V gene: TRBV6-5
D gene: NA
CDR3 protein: CASLRQGNTEAFF
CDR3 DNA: TGTGCCAGCCTCCGGCAGGGGAACACTGAAGCTTTCTTT

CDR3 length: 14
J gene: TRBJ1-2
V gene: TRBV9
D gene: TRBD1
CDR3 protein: CASSTGQGAYGYTF
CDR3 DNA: TGTGCCAGCAGCACCGGACAGGGAGCCTATGGCTACACCTTC

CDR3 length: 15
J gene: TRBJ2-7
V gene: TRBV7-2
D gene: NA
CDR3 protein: CASSLDYLSSYEQYF
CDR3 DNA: TGTGCCAGCAGCTTAGACTACCTGAGCTCCTACGAGCAGTACTTC

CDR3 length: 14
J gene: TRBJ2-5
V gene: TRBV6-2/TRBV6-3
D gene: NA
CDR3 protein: CASSYSWLQETQYF
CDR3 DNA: TGTGCCAGCAGTTACTCGTGGCTCCAAGAGACCCAGTACTTC

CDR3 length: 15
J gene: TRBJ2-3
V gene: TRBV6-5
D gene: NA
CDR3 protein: CASSYSGQHWDTQYF
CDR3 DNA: TGTGCCAGCAGTTACTCAGGACAGCACTGGGATACGCAGTATTTT

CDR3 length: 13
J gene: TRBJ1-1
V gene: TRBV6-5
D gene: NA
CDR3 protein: CASSDGGNTEAFF
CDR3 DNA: TGTGCCAGCAGCGATGGTGGGAACACTGAAGCTTTCTTT

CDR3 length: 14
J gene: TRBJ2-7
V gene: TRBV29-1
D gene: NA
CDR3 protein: CSVLKGGVSYEQYF
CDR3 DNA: TGCAGCGTCCTGAAGGGAGGTGTAAGTTACGAGCAGTACTTC

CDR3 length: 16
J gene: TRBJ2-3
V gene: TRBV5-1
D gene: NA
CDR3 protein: CASSLDGSPYTDTQYF
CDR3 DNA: TGCGCCAGCAGCTTGGACGGATCACCATACACAGATACGCAGTATTTT